The T cell receptor (beta chain) under discussion was sequenced for a study of cytomegalovirus exposure and HLA in healthy donors. The donors were members of the validation cohort, which comprised 120 subjects and was separate from the first cohort of 730 or so subjects. The germline V gene encodes CDR1 LGHNA and CDR2 YSLEER. With V trimmed by 1 base and J by 3 bases, 9 bases remained unmatched. The CDR3 totals 18 residues. TCRdb's table, derived via immunoSEQ multiplex PCR, lists solely in-frame clones and lacks some. This table has around 260,000 clones, 90% appearing once. The chain is built from TRBV4-3 and TRBJ2-3, with 11 bases lining up with TRBD2. This sequence originates from a woman in her twenties or thirties in good health and CMV-seronegative. The specimen was PBMCs. This CDR3 is CASSQVLGTSGPTDTQYF. The CDR3 nucleotides are TGCGCCAGCAGCCAAGTTCTAGGGACTAGCGGCCCAACAGATACGCAGTATTTT.